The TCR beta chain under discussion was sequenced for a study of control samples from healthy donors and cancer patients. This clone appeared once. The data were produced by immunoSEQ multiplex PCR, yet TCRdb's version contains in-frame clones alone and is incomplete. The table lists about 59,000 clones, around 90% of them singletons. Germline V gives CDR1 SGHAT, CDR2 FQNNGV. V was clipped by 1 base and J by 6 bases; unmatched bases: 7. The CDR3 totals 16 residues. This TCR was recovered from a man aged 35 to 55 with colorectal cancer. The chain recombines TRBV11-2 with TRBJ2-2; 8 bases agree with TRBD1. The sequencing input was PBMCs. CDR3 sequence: CASSLGSGRGPGELFF. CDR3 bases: TGTGCCAGCAGCTTAGGAAGTGGCAGGGGGCCCGGGGAGCTGTTTTTT.